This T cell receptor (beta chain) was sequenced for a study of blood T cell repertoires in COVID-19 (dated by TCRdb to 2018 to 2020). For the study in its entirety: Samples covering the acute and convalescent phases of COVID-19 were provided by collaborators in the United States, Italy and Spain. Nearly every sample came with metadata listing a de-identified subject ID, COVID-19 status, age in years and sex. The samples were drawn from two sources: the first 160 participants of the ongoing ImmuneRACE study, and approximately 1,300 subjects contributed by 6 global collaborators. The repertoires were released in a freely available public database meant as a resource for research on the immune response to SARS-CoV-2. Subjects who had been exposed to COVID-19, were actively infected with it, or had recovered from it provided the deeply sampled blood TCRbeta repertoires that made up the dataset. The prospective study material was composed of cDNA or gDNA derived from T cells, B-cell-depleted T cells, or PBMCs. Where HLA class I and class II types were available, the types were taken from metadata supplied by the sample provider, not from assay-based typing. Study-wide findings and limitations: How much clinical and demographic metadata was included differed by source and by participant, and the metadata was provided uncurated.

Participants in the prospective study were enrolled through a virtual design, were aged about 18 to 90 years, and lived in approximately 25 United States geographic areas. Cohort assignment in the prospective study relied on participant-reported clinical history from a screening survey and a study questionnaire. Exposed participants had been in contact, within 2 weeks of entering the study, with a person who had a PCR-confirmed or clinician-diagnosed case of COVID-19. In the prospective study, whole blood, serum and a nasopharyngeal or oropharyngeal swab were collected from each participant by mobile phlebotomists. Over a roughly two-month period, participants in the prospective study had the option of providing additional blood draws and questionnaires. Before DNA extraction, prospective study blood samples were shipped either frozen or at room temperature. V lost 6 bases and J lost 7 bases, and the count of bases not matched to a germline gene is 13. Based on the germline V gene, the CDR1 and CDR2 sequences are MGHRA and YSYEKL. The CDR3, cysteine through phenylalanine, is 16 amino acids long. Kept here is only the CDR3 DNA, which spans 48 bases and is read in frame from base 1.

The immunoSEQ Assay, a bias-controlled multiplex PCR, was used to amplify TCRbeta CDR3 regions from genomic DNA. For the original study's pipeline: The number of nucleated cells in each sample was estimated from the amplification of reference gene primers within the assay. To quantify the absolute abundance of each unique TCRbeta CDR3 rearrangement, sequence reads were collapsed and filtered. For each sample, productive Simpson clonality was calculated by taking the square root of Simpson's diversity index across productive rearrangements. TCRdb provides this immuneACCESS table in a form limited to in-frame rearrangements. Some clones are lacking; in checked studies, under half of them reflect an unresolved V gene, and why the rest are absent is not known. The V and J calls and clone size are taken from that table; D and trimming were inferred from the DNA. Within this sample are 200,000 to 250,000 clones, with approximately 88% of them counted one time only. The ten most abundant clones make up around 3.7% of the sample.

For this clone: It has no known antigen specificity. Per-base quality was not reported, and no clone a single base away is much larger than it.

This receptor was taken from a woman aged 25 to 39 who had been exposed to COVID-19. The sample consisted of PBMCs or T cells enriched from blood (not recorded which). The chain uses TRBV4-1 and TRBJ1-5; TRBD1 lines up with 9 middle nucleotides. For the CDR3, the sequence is CASSPLGTGTAQPQHF. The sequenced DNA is TGCGCCAGCAGTCCCTTAGGGACAGGGACTGCCCAGCCCCAGCATTTT.